This T cell receptor (beta chain) was obtained from a study of blood T cell repertoires in COVID-19. Turning to the study itself: The United States, Italy and Spain supplied acute and convalescent COVID-19 samples. Sample material is recorded as cDNA or gDNA derived from T cells, B-cell-depleted T cells, or PBMCs.

In the source study's methods: By means of reference gene primer amplification, nucleated cell counts were estimated. Data came from immunoSEQ multiplex PCR; TCRdb stores just in-frame clones and leaves some out. That table gives V, J and clone size, and the DNA gave D and trimming. The sample has more than 120,000 clones; approximately 84% are singletons. This TCR was sampled from a human donor with acute or convalescent COVID-19. The donor label of this sample is uncertain. Source material: peripheral blood.

The DNA of the CDR3 is TGTGCCAGCTCACTTCAAGGGACAGGGGGCACTGAAGCTTTCTTT. Translation gives CASSLQGTGGTEAFF. The chain is built from TRBV18 and TRBJ1-1; 11 positions agree with TRBD1. V shed 4 bases, J shed 4 bases, and the junction held 5 bases outside the gene matches. CDR1 and CDR2 (germline): KGHSH, LQKENI. The length of the CDR3 is 15 residues. The complete variable domain, with remaining parts taken from reference TRBV18 and TRBJ1-1, reads NAGVMQNPRHLVRRRGQEARLRCSPMKGHSHVYWYRQLPEEGLKFMVYLQKENIIDESGMPKERFSAEFPKEGPSILRIQQVVRGDSAAYFCASSLQGTGGTEAFFGQGTRLTVV.